This T cell receptor (beta chain) was profiled in a study of cytomegalovirus exposure and HLA in healthy donors (dated by TCRdb to about 2017). Notes on the research overall: An earlier analysis of more than 550 of the donors reported about 300 Gb of sequence data and 117 million unique TCR beta sequences obtained from about 200 million T cells. An early release covering roughly 640 HLA-typed donors comprised approximately 290 gigabases of sequencing data and about 90 million unique TCR sequences. Of the 300 to 450 genotyped donors, approximately 83% fell in the genetic ancestry cluster associated with self-reported Caucasian donors. The study aimed to test whether cataloging public T cell receptors could reveal signatures of past pathogen exposure. The study used immunosequencing to profile the T cell repertoires of about 670 subjects and linked those repertoires to cytomegalovirus serostatus. Along with the roughly 710-subject first cohort, a separate validation cohort of approximately 110 different subjects was used. High-throughput TCR immunosequencing, statistical association of individual TCRs with disease status, and machine learning were combined to predict cytomegalovirus infection status. A later analysis re-examined previously published TCR beta repertoires from hundreds of donors and added high-resolution HLA genotyping to investigate patterns of TCR occurrence. The later analysis used no new phenotypic data to find candidate immune exposures, relying instead on TCR beta sequences and their occurrence across donors. An earlier analysis of approximately 630 of the donors applied high-throughput TCR beta sequencing to assess whether each TCR beta V gene segment acted as functional or pseudogenic. Donor age, sex, ethnicity and CMV serostatus were compiled together with the repertoire data. In a later genetic analysis, genome-wide SNP genotypes for about three fifths of the roughly 670 donors were used, and that subset was treated as a discovery cohort. All discovery cohort repertoires had been generated using a single sequencing platform. Class I and class II HLA loci were covered by the typing at four-digit resolution. The number of donors typed differed by locus, with about 629-630 for A, B, C, DRB1 and DQB1, over 500 for DQA1, 600 to 610 for DPA1, and some 450 for DPB1. Roughly 5 DR-DQ haplotypes were treated as single units for association and clustering because of strong linkage in the cohort. Among 300 to 450 genotyped donors of the cohort, an average of 235,054 unique TCR beta nucleotide sequences were sequenced per donor, roughly 18% of them non-productive.

To prepare the library, the immunoSEQ multiplex PCR assay was applied. For the multiplex PCR, a mixture combining 60 forward primers for TCR Vbeta segments and 13 reverse primers for TCR Jbeta segments was used. The CDR3 region of rearranged TCR beta genes was amplified from genomic DNA by a multiplex PCR assay. The amplified TCR beta libraries were sequenced on the Illumina HiSeq System as 87-base-pair reads. Per the authors' processing: A later analysis counted tens of millions of unique TCR beta chains across the 670 or so repertoires, and some 11 million of these chains were shared by at least two donors. Raw reads were error-corrected and collapsed into unique sequences by a nearest-neighbor algorithm in which closely related sequences were merged to remove PCR and sequencing errors. CDR3 sequences were aligned to IMGT reference sequences to assign V, D and J gene segments. For a sequence to be retained, a match of at least six nucleotides to both a V gene segment and a J gene segment was required. A rearrangement was called productive if the CDR3 had no stop codons and remained in frame with V and J, and every other rearrangement was called non-productive. Following IMGT convention, CDR3 was defined as the stretch from the second conserved V-encoded cysteine to the conserved J-encoded phenylalanine. In an earlier analysis of around 570 of the donors, sequences lacking an unambiguous match to a single V gene segment were excluded. An earlier analysis of 587 of the donors called V segments functional above 56.7% productive rearrangements and segregating when the between-donor standard deviation exceeded 5%. A statistical classification framework was developed to diagnose cytomegalovirus status using the catalog of TCR beta chain sequences. In a later analysis, V and J genes were assigned by comparing TCR nucleotide sequences against IMGT/GENE-DB human TR gene sequences. A later analysis assigned CDR3 sequences and most-parsimonious VDJ recombination scenarios with the TCRdist pipeline. In a later analysis, every TCR beta chain was defined by the combination of its CDR3 amino acid sequence and its V-gene family, and reads without a unique V-gene family were dropped. A later analysis removed nearly 600 highly shared, low-generation-probability nucleotide sequences to deal with suspected cross-contamination and a sequencing artifact. For each public chain, a later analysis derived a clonal expansion index from normalized ranks of inferred template counts within each repertoire. A later analysis computed generation probabilities with a VDJ recombination model fitted to out-of-frame rearrangements, and checked the results against IGoR. A later analysis scored TCR-TCR, TCR-HLA and TCR-CMV co-occurrence with hypergeometric tests, applying a repertoire-size bias correction to TCR pairs. False discovery rates were estimated in a later analysis by permuting HLA or CMV assignments 20 times. In a later analysis, co-occurring TCRs were grouped using DBSCAN, with TCRdist sequence similarity added in when clustering inside HLA-allele-positive subsets. Co-occurrence clustering excluded repertoires with fewer than 30,000 or more than 120,000 public chains, plus five with anomalous nucleotide sharing. TCRdb retrieved this table from immuneACCESS and kept in-frame rearrangements only. Not all clones are present; in checked studies, unresolved V genes account for under half, and no reason is known for the remainder. That table is the source of V, J and clone size, and D and trimming were worked out from the DNA. The sample table lists about 140,000 clones, 80% of them with a count of one. The biggest ten clones account for around 4.4% of the sample.

Germline trimming: 4 bases from V, 7 bases from J; junction bases outside gene matches: 16. Reading from cysteine to phenylalanine, the CDR3 counts 17 amino acids. Only the CDR3 part of the read is kept: 51 bases, read in frame from the first base. CDR1 and CDR2 were assigned from the germline V gene (reference sequence) as SGHNT and YYREEE. About this clone: Which antigen it targets is not known. No quality values exist for individual bases; no much larger clone is one base distant.

The cohort consisted of 650 to 700 healthy bone marrow donors. At the time of sampling, all cohort members were nominally healthy, though unrecorded immune exposures were likely present. The donor was CMV seronegative and belonged to the group of around 350 seronegative cohort members. Each donor provided a peripheral blood sample, and peripheral blood mononuclear cells were used for TCR beta sequencing. Genomic DNA extraction from the blood cell samples was performed with the Qiagen DNeasy Blood Extraction Kit. Here is what the overall study found, with its caveats: Most CMV-associated TCR beta chains appeared to be HLA-restricted in a later analysis, and the HLA associations seemed to be driven largely by CMV exposure. Only TCR beta chains were sequenced in this cohort, and the absence of alpha or paired-chain data limited detectable features. A group of highly shared sequence variants was considered likely to be a technical artifact of the sequencing pipeline. In a later analysis, HLA-associated TCR beta chains showed more clonal expansion and lower generation probabilities than non-associated chains that were equally common. Linkage disequilibrium might explain the correlated functional status among segregating V segments, but an unknown experimental factor could not be ruled out. Three of the identified cytomegalovirus-associated TCR beta chains were confirmed in vitro to be specific for cytomegalovirus antigens. A further reported finding was that TCR beta sequences accurately predicted the HLA-A and HLA-B alleles for most subjects in the first cohort. Over 15 rarely observed V segments, including chromosome 9 orphons, were excluded from the earlier analysis of approximately 600 of the donors because counts were too low. V-gene and J-gene trimming of TCR beta chains was associated with a missense DCLRE1C variant in a later genetic analysis, and the association was replicated in an independent cohort. The only immune exposure information available for the cohort was CMV serostatus. Strong co-occurrence of HLA alleles, especially DR and DQ, made assigning TCR associations to individual alleles difficult. Because HLA typing was unavailable for some donors at each locus, only the typed subset was used in association tests. Several of the top co-occurrence clusters appeared to be linked to parvovirus B19, influenza, CMV and Epstein-Barr virus, according to a later analysis. The study gave a list of about 160 TCR beta chains associated with cytomegalovirus. In an earlier analysis of 587 of the donors, most TCR beta V segments were observed in productive rearrangements about 87% or about 30% of the time, broadly matching IMGT annotations. Some IMGT-functional V segments, including TRBV6-2 and TRBV6-3, could not be told apart with the 87-base-pair reads, so those segments were excluded. According to a later analysis, TCR association rates differed among HLA loci, with DRB1 alleles showing the most associated TCRs and HLA-C alleles showing the fewest. The authors suggested that the approach could potentially be generalized to other disease states and immunological phenotypes. In a later genetic analysis, fewer N-insertions in productive TCRs were reported among donors in an Asian-associated ancestry cluster than the roughly 700-donor mean. In a later analysis, some 17,000 TCR beta sequences were associated with specific HLA alleles at a false discovery rate of 0.05. The classifier was reported to diagnose cytomegalovirus status with high specificity and sensitivity in both the original cohort and the validation cohort. Presence/absence analyses assumed roughly uniform sequencing depth across donors, an assumption that may not hold. Most TCR sequences were seen in very few donors, while some public TCRs were found in many individuals.

This receptor chain uses TRBV5-4 and TRBJ2-1, and 8 junction bases match TRBD2. This TCR derives from a man aged 40-55 years in good health and CMV-seronegative. The sample was PBMCs. CDR3 loop: CASSPIPVGLAMNEQFF. DNA sequence: TGTGCCAGCAGCCCAATCCCGGTTGGACTAGCTATGAATGAGCAGTTCTTC.